These T cell receptor beta chains were read from a single sample in a study of T cell changes during pregnancy in multiple sclerosis. TCRdb's copy holds only in-frame clones and misses some; the assay was immunoSEQ multiplex PCR. The sample includes about 66,000 clones, about nine tenths of them seen just once. The sequences come from peripheral blood, collected in the third trimester of pregnancy. The origin of the receptors is a female donor with multiple sclerosis, enrolled in a pregnancy study. CDR3s include the opening cysteine and the closing phenylalanine or tryptophan. A D gene is named only where the DNA matches it firmly. Clone size is given for some rows only: seen once, a few or many times, or a class if the clone is expanded.

clone_size,v_call,d_call,j_call,cdr3_aa,cdr3_nt
NA,TRBV5-1,NA,TRBJ2-3,CASSLGAQGFTDTQYF,TGCGCCAGCAGCCTGGGGGCCCAGGGGTTTACAGATACGCAGTATTTT
few,TRBV27,NA,TRBJ1-6,CASTPGGGLMGNSPLHF,TGTGCCAGCACCCCGGGTGGGGGGTTAATGGGTAATTCACCCCTCCACTTT
NA,TRBV2,TRBD2,TRBJ2-3,CASSILAGRSTDTQYF,TGTGCCAGCAGTATACTAGCGGGGCGTAGCACAGATACGCAGTATTTT
NA,TRBV7-9,NA,TRBJ1-2,CASSSGIASYGYTF,TGTGCCAGCAGCTCCGGGATTGCCTCCTATGGCTACACCTTC
few,TRBV5-1,NA,TRBJ1-1,CASSFTGETTEAFF,TGCGCCAGCAGCTTTACCGGGGAGACCACTGAAGCTTTCTTT
NA,TRBV5-1,NA,TRBJ2-1,CASSRLGGNEQFF,TGCGCCAGCAGCCGCCTAGGCGGCAATGAGCAGTTCTTC
NA,TRBV7-3,TRBD1,TRBJ2-1,CASSLTSVNSPKRGRNEQFF,TGTGCCAGCAGCTTAACGTCGGTCAATAGTCCCAAGAGGGGGCGGAATGAGCAGTTCTTC
NA,TRBV5-1,TRBD2,TRBJ2-1,CASSLGGLASWNEQFF,TGCGCCAGCAGCTTGGGGGGACTAGCGTCCTGGAATGAGCAGTTCTTC
NA,TRBV2,NA,TRBJ1-2,CASISDSYGYTF,TGTGCCAGCATCTCGGACAGCTATGGCTACACCTTC
NA,TRBV19,TRBD2,TRBJ2-1,CASGTGLANEQFF,TGTGCCAGTGGGACGGGACTAGCGAATGAGCAGTTCTTC
NA,TRBV11-3,NA,TRBJ2-1,CASSLDQGGSSSYNEQFF,TGTGCCAGCAGCTTAGATCAGGGGGGTTCGAGCTCCTACAATGAGCAGTTCTTC
NA,TRBV7-9,NA,TRBJ2-5,CASSFSYVRGETQYF,TGTGCCAGCAGCTTCTCTTACGTAAGAGGGGAGACCCAGTACTTC
NA,TRBV11-3,NA,TRBJ2-3,CASSPGQSTDTQYF,TGTGCCAGCAGCCCCGGACAGTCCACAGATACGCAGTATTTT
few,TRBV30,NA,TRBJ2-7,CAWSRNRDSYEQYF,TGTGCCTGGAGTCGTAACAGGGACTCCTACGAGCAGTACTTC
NA,TRBV19,NA,TRBJ1-1,CASRYGNTEAFF,TGTGCCAGTAGATACGGGAACACTGAAGCTTTCTTT
NA,TRBV7-6,TRBD1,TRBJ1-6,CASSLGTGFSPLHF,TGTGCCAGCAGCTTAGGGACAGGGTTCTCACCCCTCCACTTT
NA,TRBV5-5,NA,TRBJ1-1,CASSLAATAEAFF,TGTGCCAGCAGCTTGGCCGCGACAGCCGAAGCTTTCTTT
NA,TRBV14,TRBD1,TRBJ2-7,CASSPLDRGFYEQYF,TGTGCCAGCAGCCCCCTGGACAGGGGTTTCTACGAGCAGTACTTC
NA,TRBV7-2,TRBD1,TRBJ2-1,CASSFRQGNNEQFF,TGTGCCAGCAGCTTCAGACAGGGAAACAATGAGCAGTTCTTC
few,TRBV5-1,NA,TRBJ1-2,CASSMDSGGYTF,TGCGCCAGCAGCATGGACAGCGGTGGCTACACCTTC
NA,TRBV14,NA,TRBJ1-2,CASSQDFGGAVTF,TGTGCCAGCAGCCAAGATTTCGGTGGGGCAGTAACCTTC
NA,TRBV9,TRBD2,TRBJ2-1,CASSFRLAGGRYNEQFF,TGTGCCAGCAGCTTTCGACTAGCGGGGGGACGGTACAATGAGCAGTTCTTC
NA,TRBV9,NA,TRBJ1-1,CASSNSKVTEAFF,TGTGCCAGCAGCAACAGTAAGGTGACTGAAGCTTTCTTT
once,TRBV5-8,NA,TRBJ2-7,CASSLGLLGLYEQYF,TGTGCCAGCAGCTTGGGACTCTTGGGTCTCTACGAGCAGTACTTC
NA,TRBV5-4,TRBD1,TRBJ2-1,CASSPRTGWYNEQFF,TGTGCCAGCAGCCCGCGGACAGGGTGGTACAATGAGCAGTTCTTC
NA,TRBV18,TRBD1,TRBJ2-7,CASRSKGQGDYEQYF,TGTGCCAGCCGAAGTAAAGGACAGGGGGATTACGAGCAGTACTTC
few,TRBV4-2,NA,TRBJ1-4,CASSLHRSGRGNEKLFF,TGTGCCAGCAGCCTCCATCGGTCCGGCAGGGGTAATGAAAAACTGTTTTTT
NA,TRBV5-1,NA,TRBJ1-1,CASSLVGDTEAFF,TGCGCCAGCAGCTTGGTCGGGGACACTGAAGCTTTCTTT
NA,TRBV11-2,NA,TRBJ1-4,CASSLSSGVGKLFF,TGTGCCAGCAGCTTAAGTTCGGGGGTCGGAAAACTGTTTTTT
NA,TRBV19,NA,TRBJ1-1,CASYSYLNTEAFF,TGTGCCAGTTACTCATACTTGAACACTGAAGCTTTCTTT
many,TRBV7-8,NA,TRBJ1-1,CASNVEGGLGNTEAFF,TGTGCCAGCAACGTGGAGGGCGGCCTAGGGAACACTGAAGCTTTCTTT
NA,TRBV7-8,TRBD1,TRBJ1-5,CASSLAGTGAFNQPQHF,TGTGCCAGCAGCTTAGCCGGGACAGGGGCGTTCAATCAGCCCCAGCATTTT
NA,TRBV4-1,NA,TRBJ2-4,CASSQDGGAGNIQYF,TGCGCCAGCAGCCAAGATGGGGGGGCTGGAAACATTCAGTACTTC
NA,TRBV4-1,NA,TRBJ2-1,CASSQTDSYSYNEQFF,TGCGCCAGCAGCCAAACGGACAGTTACTCCTACAATGAGCAGTTCTTC
few,TRBV4-1,TRBD1,TRBJ2-7,CASSHPAGTGGYEQYF,TGCGCCAGCAGCCACCCAGCTGGGACAGGGGGGTACGAGCAGTACTTC
NA,TRBV2,TRBD2,TRBJ2-1,CASSEAGAGGHNEQFF,TGTGCCAGCAGTGAAGCTGGAGCGGGGGGGCACAATGAGCAGTTCTTC
NA,TRBV18,TRBD1,TRBJ2-3,CASSSRQGASTDTQYF,TGTGCCAGCTCATCGCGACAGGGGGCAAGCACAGATACGCAGTATTTT
NA,TRBV6-5,NA,TRBJ1-2,CASTLGGVRGYTF,TGTGCCAGCACCCTGGGGGGGGTCAGGGGCTACACCTTC
once,TRBV5-1,TRBD2,TRBJ2-5,CASSLGLAGVFETQYF,TGCGCCAGCAGCTTGGGACTAGCGGGAGTATTTGAGACCCAGTACTTC
NA,TRBV27,NA,TRBJ2-1,CASSSSYRVDEQFF,TGTGCCAGCAGTTCTAGTTATCGAGTGGATGAGCAGTTCTTC
NA,TRBV7-2,TRBD1,TRBJ2-3,CASSLDTGGRADTQYF,TGTGCCAGCAGCTTAGACACAGGGGGCCGGGCAGATACGCAGTATTTT
NA,TRBV27,TRBD1,TRBJ2-3,CASRRTGTDTQYF,TGTGCCAGCAGAAGGACAGGGACAGATACGCAGTATTTT
NA,TRBV5-6,NA,TRBJ1-5,CASSLKGGIYSNQPQHF,TGTGCCAGCAGCTTGAAGGGGGGGATCTATAGCAATCAGCCCCAGCATTTT
NA,TRBV6-1,NA,TRBJ2-7,CASSEQVTYEQYF,TGTGCCAGCAGTGAACAGGTAACCTACGAGCAGTACTTC
NA,TRBV6-5,TRBD2,TRBJ2-3,CASRRTSGGTDTQYF,TGTGCCAGCAGAAGGACTAGCGGGGGAACAGATACGCAGTATTTT